This TCR beta chain originates from a study of blood T cell repertoires in COVID-19. Profiled with immunoSEQ multiplex PCR; TCRdb holds only in-frame clones, not every one. In the table there are around 300,000 clones, roughly 90% of which are singletons. Among Cohort 3 donors, those recovered had two negative PCRs, clearance, or symptom resolution. Germline CDR1 LGHDT, CDR2 YNNKEL (reference sequence). The CDR3 covers 12 residues. Trimming stripped 2 bases from V and 4 bases from J, with 3 bases between. The origin of this receptor is a woman under 40 who had recovered from COVID-19. Sequenced: PBMCs or T cells enriched from blood (not recorded which). The chain has TRBV3-1 (or the pseudogene TRBV3-2) and TRBJ1-5, with D unclear. The CDR3 is CASSQLNQPQHF. CDR3 coding DNA: TGTGCCAGCAGCCAATTAAATCAGCCCCAGCATTTT.